The subject of this entry is one T cell receptor (beta chain). The target antigen is unknown. These data belong to a study of cytomegalovirus exposure and HLA in healthy donors. Study results and limitations: The classifier reportedly diagnosed cytomegalovirus status with high specificity and sensitivity.

The PCR made use of 60 Vbeta and 13 Jbeta primers. The repertoire was sequenced with immunoSEQ multiplex PCR; TCRdb's copy has only in-frame clones and lacks some. The sample contains 140,000 or so clones, over 75% of which appear only once. V gave up 1 base and J gave up 10 bases, with 16 bases separating them. Germline assignment: CDR1 MNHNS and CDR2 SASEGT. The CDR3 extends over 14 amino acids. Sequencing was carried out using PBMCs. The TCR comes from a woman aged 25 to 39 in good health and CMV-seronegative. The chain employs TRBV6-1 and TRBJ1-1; TRBD1 is a possible D gene (6 bases). CDR3 in amino acids: CASSEVWGRRSAFF. CDR3 nucleotide sequence: TGTGCCAGCAGTGAAGTATGGGGGCGCAGGTCAGCTTTCTTT.